This TCR beta chain comes out of a study of CD4 T cells in relation to SARS-CoV-2 and coronaviruses. Points from the study as a whole: Monoreactive clones expanded significantly more to SARS-CoV-2 than crossreactive clones did. This crossreactivity analysis covered spike protein alone, no other viral proteins.

With regard to this clone: Antigen unknown.

Measured with immunoSEQ multiplex PCR; TCRdb has only the in-frame clones, and not every one. Among about 28,000 clones, 70% to 85% were seen once, and the ten largest hold roughly 14%. Germline lookup yields CDR1 WSHSY and CDR2 SAAADI. There are 13 residues in the CDR3. After removal of 4 bases from V and 6 bases from J, the junction contained 6 bases not matched to a gene. Before the COVID-19 pandemic, during about 2011-2019, CD4+ T cells were taken from unexposed donors. Isolation of CD4+ T cells took place after nine to ten days in culture. As cell numbers allowed, unexposed-donor CD4+ T cells faced SARS-CoV-2 S/N and four cold-coronavirus spikes.

This sequence originates from a human donor in good health. V and J are TRBV10-2 and TRBJ2-7, with 7 bases that match TRBD1. Sequencing used CD4+ T cells from PBMCs, cultured in vitro. The CDR3 sequence is CASSGLTGVEQYF. CDR3 nucleotides: TGCGCCAGCAGTGGGCTAACAGGGGTCGAGCAGTACTTC.